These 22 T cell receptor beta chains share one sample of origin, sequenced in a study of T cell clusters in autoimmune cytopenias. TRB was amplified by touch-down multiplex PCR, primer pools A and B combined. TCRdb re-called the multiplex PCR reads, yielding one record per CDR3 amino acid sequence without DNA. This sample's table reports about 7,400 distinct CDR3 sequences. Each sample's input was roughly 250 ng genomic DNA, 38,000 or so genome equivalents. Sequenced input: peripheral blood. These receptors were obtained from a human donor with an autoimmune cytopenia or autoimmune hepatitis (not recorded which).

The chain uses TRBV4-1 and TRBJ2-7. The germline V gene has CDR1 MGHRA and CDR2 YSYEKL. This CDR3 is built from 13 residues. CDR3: CASSQDIGPEQYF.

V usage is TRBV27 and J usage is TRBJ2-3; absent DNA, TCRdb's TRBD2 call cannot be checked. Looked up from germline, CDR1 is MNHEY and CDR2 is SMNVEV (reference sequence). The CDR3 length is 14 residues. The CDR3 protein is CASSFNLAGGTQYF.

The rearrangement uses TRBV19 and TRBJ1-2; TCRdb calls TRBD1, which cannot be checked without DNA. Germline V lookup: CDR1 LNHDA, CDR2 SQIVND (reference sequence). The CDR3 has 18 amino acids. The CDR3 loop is CASASPGQGKEGSYGYTF.

The CDR3 sequence is CAIASGDSDTQYF. V gene TRBV10-3 combines with J gene TRBJ2-3; checking the TCRdb D call of TRBD2 is not possible without DNA. The CDR3 is 13 residues long. Germline CDR1 and CDR2: ENHRY and SYGVKD.

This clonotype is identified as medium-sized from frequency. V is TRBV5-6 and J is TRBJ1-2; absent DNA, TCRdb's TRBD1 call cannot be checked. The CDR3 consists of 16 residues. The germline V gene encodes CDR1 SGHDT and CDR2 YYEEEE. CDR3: CASSFGSFGGSRGYTF. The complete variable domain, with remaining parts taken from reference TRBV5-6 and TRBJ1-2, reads DAGVTQSPTHLIKTRGQQVTLRCSPKSGHDTVSWYQQALGQGPQFIFQYYEEEERQRGNFPDRFSGHQFPNYSSELNVNALLLGDSALYLCASSFGSFGGSRGYTFGSGTRLTVV.

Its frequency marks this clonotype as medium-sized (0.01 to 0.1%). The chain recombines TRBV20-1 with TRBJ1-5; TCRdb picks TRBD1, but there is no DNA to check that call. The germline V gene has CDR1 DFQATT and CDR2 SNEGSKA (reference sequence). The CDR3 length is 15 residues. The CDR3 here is CSAKIGASSNQPQHF.

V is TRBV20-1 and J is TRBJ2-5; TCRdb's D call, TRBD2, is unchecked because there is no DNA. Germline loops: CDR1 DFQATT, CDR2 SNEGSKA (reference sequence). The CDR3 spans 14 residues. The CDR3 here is CSASLTSGRETQYF.

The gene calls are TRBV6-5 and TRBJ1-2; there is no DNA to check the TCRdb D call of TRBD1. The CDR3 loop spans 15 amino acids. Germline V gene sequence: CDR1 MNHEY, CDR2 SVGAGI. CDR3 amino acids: CASRKRDSFFGGYTF.

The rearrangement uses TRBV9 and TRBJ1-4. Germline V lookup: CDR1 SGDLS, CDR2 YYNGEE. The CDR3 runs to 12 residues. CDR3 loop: CASSVDSEKLFF.

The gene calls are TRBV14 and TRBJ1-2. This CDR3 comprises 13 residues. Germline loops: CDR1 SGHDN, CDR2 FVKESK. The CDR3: CASSQVHGYGYTF.

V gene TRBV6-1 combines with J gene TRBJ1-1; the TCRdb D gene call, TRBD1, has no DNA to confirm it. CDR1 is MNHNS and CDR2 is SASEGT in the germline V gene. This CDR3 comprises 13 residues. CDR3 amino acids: CASSEGTVTEAFF.

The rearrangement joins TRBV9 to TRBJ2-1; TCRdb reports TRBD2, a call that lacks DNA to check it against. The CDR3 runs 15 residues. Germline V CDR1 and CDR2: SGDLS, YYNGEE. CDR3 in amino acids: CASSVGTSSNNEQFF. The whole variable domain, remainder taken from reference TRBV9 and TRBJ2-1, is DSGVTQTPKHLITATGQRVTLRCSPRSGDLSVYWYQQSLDQGLQFLIQYYNGEERAKGNILERFSAQQFPDLHSELNLSSLELGDSALYFCASSVGTSSNNEQFFGPGTRLTVL.

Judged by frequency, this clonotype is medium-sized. The CDR3 sequence: CASFRRGQGNYGYTF. V usage is TRBV6-5 and J usage is TRBJ1-2; TCRdb names TRBD1, which stays unverified in the absence of DNA. Germline values: CDR1 MNHEY, CDR2 SVGAGI. The CDR3 is 15 amino acids.

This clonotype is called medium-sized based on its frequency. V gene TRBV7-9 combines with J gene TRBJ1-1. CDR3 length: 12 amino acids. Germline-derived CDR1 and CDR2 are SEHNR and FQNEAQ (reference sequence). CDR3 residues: CASSLLGMGAFF.

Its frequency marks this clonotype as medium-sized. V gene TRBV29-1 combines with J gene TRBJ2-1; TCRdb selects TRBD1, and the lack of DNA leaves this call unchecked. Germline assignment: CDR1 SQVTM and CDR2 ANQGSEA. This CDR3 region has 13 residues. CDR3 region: CSARGRTYNEQFF.

This CDR3 is CASSFRVPGDGPQETQYF. The rearrangement links TRBV27 to TRBJ2-5; with no DNA, the TCRdb D assignment of TRBD2 cannot be verified. CDR1 is MNHEY and CDR2 is SMNVEV in the germline V gene (reference sequence). The CDR3 is 18 residues long.

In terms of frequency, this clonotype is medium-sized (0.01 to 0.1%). The CDR3 here is CASSSTGAPEPGKTIYF. This chain uses TRBV6-5 with TRBJ1-3; TCRdb calls TRBD1, which cannot be checked without DNA. This CDR3 has 17 residues. Germline loops: CDR1 MNHEY, CDR2 SVGAGI.

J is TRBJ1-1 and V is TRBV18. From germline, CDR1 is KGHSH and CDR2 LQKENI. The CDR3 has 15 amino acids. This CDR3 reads CASSPTYLENTEAFF.

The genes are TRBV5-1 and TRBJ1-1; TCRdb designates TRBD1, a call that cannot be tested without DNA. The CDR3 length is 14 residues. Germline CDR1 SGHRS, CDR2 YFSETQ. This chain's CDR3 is CASSPQSRGPEAFF.

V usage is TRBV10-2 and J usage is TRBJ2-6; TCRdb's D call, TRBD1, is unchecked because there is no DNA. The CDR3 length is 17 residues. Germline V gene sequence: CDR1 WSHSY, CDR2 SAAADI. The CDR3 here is CASSGTLGPTGANVLTF.

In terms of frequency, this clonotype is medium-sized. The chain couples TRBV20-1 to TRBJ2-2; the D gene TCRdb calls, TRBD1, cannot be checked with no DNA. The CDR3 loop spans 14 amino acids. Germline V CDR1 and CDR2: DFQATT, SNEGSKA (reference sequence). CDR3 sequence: CSARDRGLTGELFF.

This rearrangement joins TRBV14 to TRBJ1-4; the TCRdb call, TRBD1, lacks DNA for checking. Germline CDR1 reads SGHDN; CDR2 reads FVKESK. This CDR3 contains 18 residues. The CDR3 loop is CASSQDLGPGGIYEKLFF.